These 21 T cell receptor beta chains came from one sample sequenced in a study of blood T cell repertoires in COVID-19. Sequenced by immunoSEQ multiplex PCR; TCRdb stores in-frame clones only, minus some. The sample holds about 220,000 clones, approximately 85% seen once. Material for sequencing was peripheral blood. The origin of the receptors is a woman aged 70-85 years with COVID-19, enrolled during active disease.

The chain has TRBV7-9 and TRBJ1-4; the D gene is possibly TRBD1 (6 bases). The V end lost 2 bases, the J end lost 2 bases, and 9 bases lay between the germline ends. The germline CDR1 and CDR2 sequences are SEHNR and FQNEAQ (reference sequence). This CDR3 has 15 amino acids. The CDR3 bases are TGTGCCAGCAGCTTATGGACAGAGACTAATGAAAAACTGTTTTTT. This sequence encodes CASSLWTETNEKLFF.

This clone was seen more than once but under ten times. The V call is TRBV29-1, the J call TRBJ1-2; D not certain. Germline loops: CDR1 SQVTM, CDR2 ANQGSEA. Trimming shortened V by 0 bases and J by 4 bases, and 15 bases separated the two germline ends. The CDR3 consists of 15 residues. The CDR3 loop is CSVEDSRLAGYGYTF. As DNA, the CDR3 is TGCAGCGTTGAAGATTCGAGGCTCGCCGGCTATGGCTACACCTTC.

This chain links TRBV9 with TRBJ1-1; D ambiguous. This CDR3 is built from 15 residues. CDR1 SGDLS and CDR2 YYNGEE come from the germline V gene. Trimming pared 0 bases from V and 7 bases from J, leaving 16 bases between. The CDR3 DNA reads as TGTGCCAGCAGCGTAGACGGACGGTCGGCGGGTGAAGCTTTCTTT. Translation: CASSVDGRSAGEAFF.

The chain carries TRBV7-9 and TRBJ2-7, with a tentative D call TRBD1 (6 bases). The CDR3 loop spans 13 amino acids. The V gene lost 1 base and the J gene lost 2 bases, with 6 bases spanning the gap. Germline assignment: CDR1 SEHNR and CDR2 FQNEAQ (reference sequence). The CDR3 DNA reads as TGTGCCAGCAGCTTAGGGACAGCCTACGAGCAGTACTTC. Its protein is CASSLGTAYEQYF.

Concerning this clone itself: This same CDR3 is encoded by further DNA sequences in the sample. The J gene is TRBJ2-1, the V gene TRBV5-1; D uncertain. Germline V gene sequence: CDR1 SGHRS, CDR2 YFSETQ. Trimming took 0 bases from V and 0 from J, leaving 7 bases between them. The CDR3 consists of 15 residues. The CDR3 DNA is TGCGCCAGCAGCTTGGCTCGCGGCTCCTACAATGAGCAGTTCTTC. Translated, it gives CASSLARGSYNEQFF.

The rearrangement links TRBV9 to TRBJ2-3, with 7 bases identical to TRBD2. This CDR3 comprises 18 residues. V shed 0 bases and J 2 bases; nucleotides not matched to a gene: 12. The germline V gene has CDR1 SGDLS and CDR2 YYNGEE. The CDR3 reads CASSVGISGEGYTDTQYF. The CDR3 DNA reads TGTGCCAGCAGCGTAGGTATCAGTGGGGAGGGATACACAGATACGCAGTATTTT.

V gene TRBV19 combines with J gene TRBJ1-2, with 8 bases identical to TRBD1. This CDR3 has 14 amino acids. Germline trimming cut 6 bases from V and 4 bases from J; bases unmatched to any gene: 7. Germline V gives CDR1 LNHDA, CDR2 SQIVND (reference sequence). The CDR3 DNA reads TGTGCCAGTAGATCAGGGGGCGCAGGCTATGGCTACACCTTC. It encodes CASRSGGAGYGYTF.

The rearrangement uses TRBV6-5 and TRBJ1-2, with 11 positions matching TRBD1. Germline loops: CDR1 MNHEY, CDR2 SVGAGI. Trimming removed 4 bases from V and 8 bases from J; junction bases left unmatched: 9. The CDR3 runs to 15 residues. The DNA of the CDR3 is TGTGCCAGCAGTTCGCCGGGACAGGGGGTAGGAGGCTACACCTTC. Its translation is CASSSPGQGVGGYTF.

This chain uses TRBV6-2 or TRBV6-3 with TRBJ1-1, with TRBD1 identical over 8 bases. This CDR3 spans 12 amino acids. The ends lost 6 bases at V and 7 bases at J; junction bases unmatched: 4. Germline V gives CDR1 MNHEY, CDR2 SVGEGT. The CDR3 DNA is TGTGCCAGCAGCATCGACAGGGGTGAAGCTTTCTTT. Its protein is CASSIDRGEAFF.

V gene TRBV14 combines with J gene TRBJ1-6; 7 nucleotides agree with TRBD1. Germline CDR1 reads SGHDN; CDR2 reads FVKESK. Trimming at V came to 5 bases and at J to 4 bases, leaving 8 bases not matched to a gene. This CDR3 comprises 16 residues. CDR3 sequence: CASSEQTGTYNSPLHF. The CDR3, as DNA: TGTGCCAGCAGCGAACAGACAGGGACTTATAATTCACCCCTCCACTTT.

The rearrangement uses TRBV7-6 and TRBJ2-1, with 8 positions matching TRBD2. The germline CDR1 and CDR2 sequences are SGHVS and FNYEAQ. The CDR3 has 20 residues. With V trimmed by 5 bases and J by 0 bases, 18 bases remained unmatched. CDR3 nucleotide sequence: TGTGCCAGCAGCCGCCGGCCCCCCGGGACTAGAGAGGCCTCCTACAATGAGCAGTTCTTC. It codes for CASSRRPPGTREASYNEQFF.

CDR3 region: CASTTGNSPLHF. CDR3 DNA: TGCGCCAGCACCACAGGGAATTCACCCCTCCACTTT. The chain combines TRBV5-1 with TRBJ1-6, with D possibly TRBD1 on 6 matching bases. V was clipped by 6 bases and J by 7 bases, with 8 bases between them. Germline CDR1 reads SGHRS; CDR2 reads YFSETQ. The CDR3 loop spans 12 amino acids. The complete variable domain, with remaining parts taken from reference TRBV5-1 and TRBJ1-6, reads KAGVTQTPRYLIKTRGQQVTLSCSPISGHRSVSWYQQTPGQGLQFLFEYFSETQRNKGNFPGRFSGRQFSNSRSEMNVSTLELGDSALYLCASTTGNSPLHFGNGTRLTVT.

The chain recombines TRBV5-8 with TRBJ1-1; no clear D gene. Per germline, CDR1 SGHTS and CDR2 YDEGEE. The V end lost 6 bases, the J end lost 1 base, and 4 bases lay between the germline ends. The CDR3 has 11 residues. CDR3 loop: CASKRNTEAFF. In DNA, the CDR3 is TGTGCCAGCAAGAGGAACACTGAAGCTTTCTTT.

The J gene is TRBJ1-5, the V gene TRBV7-2; no clear D. The CDR3 runs 15 residues. V was shortened by 5 bases and J by 0 bases, with 11 bases between the two germline ends. The germline V gene has CDR1 SGHTA and CDR2 FQGNSA. The CDR3 bases are TGTGCCAGCAGCCCCCTTTACATTAGCAATCAGCCCCAGCATTTT. This sequence encodes CASSPLYISNQPQHF.

This sequence joins TRBV6-2 or TRBV6-3 and TRBJ1-5; no clear D gene. Germline V gene lookup returns CDR1 MNHEY and CDR2 SVGEGT. The length of the CDR3 is 16 residues. V lost 2 bases to trimming and J lost 3 bases, with 14 bases between them. In nucleotides, the CDR3 is TGTGCCAGCAGTTACAGCCGACTGCGGGACAATCAGCCCCAGCATTTT. It translates to CASSYSRLRDNQPQHF.

The chain employs TRBV5-1 and TRBJ2-7; 7 nucleotides line up with TRBD1. The length of the CDR3 is 12 residues. CDR1 and CDR2 from the germline V gene are SGHRS and YFSETQ. The V and J ends lost 0 bases and 12 bases, in that order; junction bases with no gene match: 6. The CDR3 is CASSLEGARTYF. The CDR3 coding sequence is TGCGCCAGCAGCTTGGAGGGGGCTCGCACGTACTTC.

The V and J genes are TRBV29-1 and TRBJ1-1, with no clear D. The length of the CDR3 is 12 residues. CDR1 SQVTM and CDR2 ANQGSEA come from the germline V gene. V lost 8 bases to trimming and J lost 0 bases, with 10 bases between them. Here the CDR3 DNA reads TGCAGCTCGGCCCCCATGAACACTGAAGCTTTCTTT. Encoded protein: CSSAPMNTEAFF. The complete variable domain, with remaining parts taken from reference TRBV29-1 and TRBJ1-1, reads SAVISQKPSRDICQRGTSLTIQCQVDSQVTMMFWYRQQPGQSLTLIATANQGSEATYESGFVIDKFPISRPNLTFSTLTVSNMSPEDSSIYLCSSAPMNTEAFFGQGTRLTVV.

CDR3 loop: CASSAVGDSSYGYTF. The CDR3 region has the DNA TGTGCCAGCAGCGCCGTAGGGGATTCAAGCTATGGCTACACCTTC. The rearrangement uses TRBV9 and TRBJ1-2; D might be TRBD1 (5 bases). Trimming pared 3 bases from V and 4 bases from J, leaving 16 bases between. Germline CDR1 SGDLS, CDR2 YYNGEE. The CDR3 is 15 residues long.

This chain uses TRBV7-2 with TRBJ2-1, with TRBD2 matching over 15 bases. The CDR3 loop spans 15 amino acids. CDR1 SGHTA and CDR2 FQGNSA come from the germline V gene. The V segment lost 3 bases and the J segment 7 bases; nucleotides outside the gene matches: 1. The CDR3 DNA reads as TGTGCCAGCAGCTTGGGACTAGCGGGGGGTAATGAGCAGTTCTTC. Residues: CASSLGLAGGNEQFF. The full variable domain, rest sourced from reference TRBV7-2 and TRBJ2-1, is GAGVSQSPSNKVTEKGKDVELRCDPISGHTALYWYRQSLGQGLEFLIYFQGNSAPDKSGLPSDRFSAERTGGSVSTLTIQRTQQEDSAVYLCASSLGLAGGNEQFFGPGTRLTVL.

V usage is TRBV6-2 or TRBV6-3 and J usage is TRBJ1-1; D gene ambiguous. Between the trimmed V and J ends, which lost 2 bases and 4 bases, there was a span of 11 bases. CDR3 length: 14 amino acids. Germline assignment: CDR1 MNHEY and CDR2 SVGEGT. As DNA, the CDR3 is TGTGCCAGCAGTTACATTGCGCCGGGCACTGAAGCTTTCTTT. This translates into CASSYIAPGTEAFF.

Of note for this clone: The same CDR3 arises from other DNA sequences in this sample as well. The CDR3 region is CASSLRGFYGYTF. The CDR3 DNA follows: TGTGCCAGCAGTTTAAGGGGGTTCTATGGCTACACCTTC. The chain employs TRBV28 and TRBJ1-2, with a weak D call TRBD1 (6 bases). Trimming stripped 2 bases from V and 4 bases from J, with 8 bases between. The CDR3 covers 13 residues. Per the germline V gene, CDR1 is MDHEN and CDR2 is SYDVKM.